These 3 T cell receptor beta chains came from one sample sequenced in a study of T cells after yellow fever vaccination (dated by TCRdb to between 2017 and 2020). Receptor libraries were prepared by 5' RACE. Sequencing was carried out with an Illumina HiSeq 2500. TCRdb applied fastp at Q25 and MiXCR to the public reads, then kept only in-frame beta chains. Identical CDR3 protein sequences are pooled into one entry, listed with their most common genes and DNA. This sample is represented by about 220,000 distinct CDR3 sequences; 6.5% to 7.5% of them were singletons. 1% to 1.2% of the sample comes from the top ten. This specimen's treatment or condition label, per the study, means: live attenuated yellow fever vaccine strain. Here the sequenced sample was CD4+ T cells sorted from PBMCs, taken on the day of the yellow fever booster vaccination. Receptors were obtained from a young man who received the YFV17D yellow fever vaccine.

There are many counts of this clonotype. V is TRBV27 and J is TRBJ2-1, with D possibly being TRBD1 (6 bases). The germline V gene encodes CDR1 MNHEY and CDR2 SMNVEV (reference sequence). The CDR3 totals 13 residues. V was cut by 4 bases and J by 11 bases, with 15 bases left in between. This CDR3 reads CASSSAYRAQQFF. The CDR3, as DNA: TGTGCCAGCAGTTCGGCCTACAGGGCCCAGCAGTTCTTC.

Ten or more counts support this clonotype. The chain combines TRBV20-1 with TRBJ2-5, with TRBD2 matching over 7 bases. Germline V gene data show CDR1 as DFQATT and CDR2 as SNEGSKA (reference sequence). The ends lost 1 base at V and 13 bases at J; junction bases unmatched: 9. CDR3 length: 12 amino acids. For the CDR3, the DNA is TGCAGTGCTAGAGTGGGGCGGGAGCTCCCGTACTTC. This gives the protein CSARVGRELPYF.

CDR3 nucleotides: TGTGCCAGCAGTTACTCGAGTTCTCGACAATCACCCCTCCACTTT. It specifies CASSYSSSRQSPLHF. V and J are TRBV6-5 and TRBJ1-6; the D is unclear. V was cut by 0 bases and J by 10 bases, with 13 bases left in between. Germline V gene sequence: CDR1 MNHEY, CDR2 SVGAGI. CDR3 length: 15 amino acids.